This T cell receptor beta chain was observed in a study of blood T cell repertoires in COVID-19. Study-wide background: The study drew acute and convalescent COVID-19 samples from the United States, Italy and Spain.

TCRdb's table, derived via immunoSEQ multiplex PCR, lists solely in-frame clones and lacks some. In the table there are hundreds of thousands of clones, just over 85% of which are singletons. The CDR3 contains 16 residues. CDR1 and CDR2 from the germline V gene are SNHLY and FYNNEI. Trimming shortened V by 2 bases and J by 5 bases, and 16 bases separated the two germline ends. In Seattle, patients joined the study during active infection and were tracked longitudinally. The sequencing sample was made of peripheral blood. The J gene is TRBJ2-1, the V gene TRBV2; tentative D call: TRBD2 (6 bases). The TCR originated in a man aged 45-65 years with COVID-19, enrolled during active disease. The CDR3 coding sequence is TGTGCCAGCAGTGAACGGGGGTGGAACAGCCACAATGAGCAGTTCTTC. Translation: CASSERGWNSHNEQFF.